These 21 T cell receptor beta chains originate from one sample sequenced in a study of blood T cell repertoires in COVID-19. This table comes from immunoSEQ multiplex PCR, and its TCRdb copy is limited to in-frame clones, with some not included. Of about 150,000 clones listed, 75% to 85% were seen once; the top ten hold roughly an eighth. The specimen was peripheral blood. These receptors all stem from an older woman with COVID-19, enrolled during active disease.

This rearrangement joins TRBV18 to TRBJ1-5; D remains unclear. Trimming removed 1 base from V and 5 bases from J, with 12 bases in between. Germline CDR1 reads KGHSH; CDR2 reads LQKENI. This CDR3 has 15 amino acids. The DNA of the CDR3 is TGTGCCAGCTCACCACGAGTTACAGAGTATCAGCCCCAGCATTTT. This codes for CASSPRVTEYQPQHF.

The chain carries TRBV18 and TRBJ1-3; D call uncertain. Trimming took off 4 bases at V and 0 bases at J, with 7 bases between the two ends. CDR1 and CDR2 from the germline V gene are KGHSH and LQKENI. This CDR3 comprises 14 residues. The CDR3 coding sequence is TGTGCCAGCTCACTACAGAGCTCTGGAAACACCATATATTTT. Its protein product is CASSLQSSGNTIYF.

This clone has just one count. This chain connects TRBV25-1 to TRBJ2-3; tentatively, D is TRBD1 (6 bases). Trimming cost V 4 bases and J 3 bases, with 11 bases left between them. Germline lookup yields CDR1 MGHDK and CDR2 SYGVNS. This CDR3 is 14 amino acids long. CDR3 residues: CASSGTASTDTQYF. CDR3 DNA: TGTGCCAGCAGTGGGACAGCAAGTACAGATACGCAGTATTTT.

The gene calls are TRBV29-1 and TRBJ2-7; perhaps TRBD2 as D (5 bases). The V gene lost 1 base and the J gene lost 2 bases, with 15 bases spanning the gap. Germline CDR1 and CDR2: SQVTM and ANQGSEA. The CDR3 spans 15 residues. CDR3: CSVEGNAGETYEQYF. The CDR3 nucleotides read TGCAGCGTTGAAGGAAACGCGGGCGAGACCTACGAGCAGTACTTC.

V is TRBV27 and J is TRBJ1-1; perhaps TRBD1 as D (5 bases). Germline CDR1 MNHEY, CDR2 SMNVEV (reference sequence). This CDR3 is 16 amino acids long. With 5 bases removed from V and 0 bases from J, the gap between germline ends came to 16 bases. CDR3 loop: CASSPPRQSMNTEAFF. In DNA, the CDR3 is TGTGCCAGCAGTCCTCCTCGACAGAGCATGAACACTGAAGCTTTCTTT.

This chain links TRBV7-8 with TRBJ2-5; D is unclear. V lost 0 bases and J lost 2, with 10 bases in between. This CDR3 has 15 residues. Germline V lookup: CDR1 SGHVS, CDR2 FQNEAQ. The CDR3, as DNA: TGTGCCAGCAGCTTAGCGCCGACACCTCAAGAGACCCAGTACTTC. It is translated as CASSLAPTPQETQYF.

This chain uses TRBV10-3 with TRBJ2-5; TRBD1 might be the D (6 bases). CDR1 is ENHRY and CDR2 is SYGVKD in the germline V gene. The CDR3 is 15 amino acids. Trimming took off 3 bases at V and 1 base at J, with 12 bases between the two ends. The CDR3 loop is CAISDPTGPQETQYF. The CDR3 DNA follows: TGTGCCATCAGTGACCCGACAGGACCCCAAGAGACCCAGTACTTC.

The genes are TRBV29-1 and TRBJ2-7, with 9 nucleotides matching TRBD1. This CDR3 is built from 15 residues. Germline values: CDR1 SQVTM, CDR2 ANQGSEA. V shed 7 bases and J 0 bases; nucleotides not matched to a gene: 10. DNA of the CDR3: TGCAGCGCAATGGGACAGGGAATTCTCTCCTACGAGCAGTACTTC. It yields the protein CSAMGQGILSYEQYF.

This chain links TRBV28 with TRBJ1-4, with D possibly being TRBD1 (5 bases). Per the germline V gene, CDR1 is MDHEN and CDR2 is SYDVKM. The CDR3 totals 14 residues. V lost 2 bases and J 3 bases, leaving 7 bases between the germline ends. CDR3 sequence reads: CASSLGGANEKLFF. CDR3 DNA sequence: TGTGCCAGCAGTTTAGGGGGGGCTAATGAAAAACTGTTTTTT.

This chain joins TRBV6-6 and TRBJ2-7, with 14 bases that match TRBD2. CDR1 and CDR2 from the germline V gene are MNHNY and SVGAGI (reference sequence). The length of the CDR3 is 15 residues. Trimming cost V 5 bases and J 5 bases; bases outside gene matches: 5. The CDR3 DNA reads TGTGCCAGCAGTCCCGGGACTAGCGGGAGTAACGAGCAGTACTTC. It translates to CASSPGTSGSNEQYF.

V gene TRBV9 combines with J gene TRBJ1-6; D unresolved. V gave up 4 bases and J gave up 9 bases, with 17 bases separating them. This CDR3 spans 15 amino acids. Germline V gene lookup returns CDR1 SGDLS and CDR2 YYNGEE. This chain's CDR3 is CASSFPEGGGSPLHF. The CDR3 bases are TGTGCCAGCAGCTTCCCGGAGGGCGGTGGTTCACCCCTCCACTTT.

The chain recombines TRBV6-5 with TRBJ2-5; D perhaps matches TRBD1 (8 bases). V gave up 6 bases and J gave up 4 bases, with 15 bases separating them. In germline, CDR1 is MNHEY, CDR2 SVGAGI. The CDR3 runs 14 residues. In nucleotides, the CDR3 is TGTGCCAGCAGGAAGACAGGGGAGGGAGAGACCCAGTACTTC. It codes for CASRKTGEGETQYF.

Here the CDR3 reads CASSPQGAAGIPYEQYF. CDR3 nucleotide sequence: TGTGCCAGCAGCCCCCAAGGGGCAGCGGGGATTCCCTACGAGCAGTACTTC. This rearrangement joins TRBV5-6 to TRBJ2-7; 7 nucleotides agree with TRBD2. The germline V gene has CDR1 SGHDT and CDR2 YYEEEE. V shed 4 bases and J 2 bases; nucleotides not matched to a gene: 15. The CDR3 spans 17 residues.

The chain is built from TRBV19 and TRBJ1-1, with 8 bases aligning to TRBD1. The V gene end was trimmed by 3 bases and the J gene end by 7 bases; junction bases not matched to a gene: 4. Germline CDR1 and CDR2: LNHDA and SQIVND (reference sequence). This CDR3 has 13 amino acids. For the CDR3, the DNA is TGTGCCAGTAGTATTGACAGGGGCGGTGAAGCTTTCTTT. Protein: CASSIDRGGEAFF.

CDR3 region: CASSSTGKSNQPQHF. CDR3 bases: TGTGCCAGCAGCTCGACAGGGAAAAGCAATCAGCCCCAGCATTTT. The rearrangement joins TRBV11-2 to TRBJ1-5; 7 bases fit TRBD1. The germline CDR1 and CDR2 sequences are SGHAT and FQNNGV. V dropped 4 bases and J dropped 1; count of bases not matched to a gene: 4. The CDR3 extends over 15 amino acids.

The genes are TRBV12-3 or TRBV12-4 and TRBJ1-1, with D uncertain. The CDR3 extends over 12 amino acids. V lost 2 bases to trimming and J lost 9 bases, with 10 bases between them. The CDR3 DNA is TGTGCCAGCAGTTTATCTCCTCCTAAAGCTTTCTTT. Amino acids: CASSLSPPKAFF.

The chain's CDR3 is CASSQDRGRGAFF. The CDR3 nucleotides read TGTGCCAGCAGCCAAGATCGGGGCAGGGGAGCTTTCTTT. The chain employs TRBV3-1 (or the pseudogene TRBV3-2) and TRBJ1-1, with TRBD1 as a possible D gene (6 bases). The CDR3 covers 13 residues. The V end was cut by 0 bases, the J end by 10 bases, with 12 bases between. Germline lookup yields CDR1 LGHDT and CDR2 YNNKEL (reference sequence).

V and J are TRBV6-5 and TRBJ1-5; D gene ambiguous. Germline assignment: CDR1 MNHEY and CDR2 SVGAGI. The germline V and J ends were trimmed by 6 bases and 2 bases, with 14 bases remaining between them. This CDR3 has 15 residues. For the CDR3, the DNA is TGTGCCAGCAGCCCGGCGGTCCCCCGCAATCAGCCCCAGCATTTT. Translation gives CASSPAVPRNQPQHF.

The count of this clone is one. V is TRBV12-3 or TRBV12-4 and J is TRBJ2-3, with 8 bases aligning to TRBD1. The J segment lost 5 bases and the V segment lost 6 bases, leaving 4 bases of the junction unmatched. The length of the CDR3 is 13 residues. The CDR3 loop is CASSRGRQDTQYF. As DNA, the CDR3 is TGTGCCAGCAGCAGGGGGCGTCAAGATACGCAGTATTTT.

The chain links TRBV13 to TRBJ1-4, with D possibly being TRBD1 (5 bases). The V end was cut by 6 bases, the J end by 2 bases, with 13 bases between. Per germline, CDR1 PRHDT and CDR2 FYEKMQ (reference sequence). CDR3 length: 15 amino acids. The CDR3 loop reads CASSRDGGTNEKLFF. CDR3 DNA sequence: TGTGCCAGCAGTCGAGACGGGGGGACTAATGAAAAACTGTTTTTT. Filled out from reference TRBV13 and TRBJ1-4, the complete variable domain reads AAGVIQSPRHLIKEKRETATLKCYPIPRHDTVYWYQQGPGQDPQFLISFYEKMQSDKGSIPDRFSAQQFSDYHSELNMSSLELGDSALYFCASSRDGGTNEKLFFGSGTQLSVL.

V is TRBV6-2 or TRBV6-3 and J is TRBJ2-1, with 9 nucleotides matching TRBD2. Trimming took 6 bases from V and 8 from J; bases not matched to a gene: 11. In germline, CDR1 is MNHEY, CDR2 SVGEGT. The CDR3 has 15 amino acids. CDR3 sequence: CASRPRRGGHDEQFF. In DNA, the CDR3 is TGTGCCAGCAGGCCTCGGCGGGGGGGCCACGATGAGCAGTTCTTC.